This record concerns one TCR beta chain sequence. Germline CDR1 is SGDLS and CDR2 is YYNGEE. Trimming stripped 3 bases from V and 1 base from J, with 8 bases between. The CDR3 runs 14 residues. Produced via immunoSEQ multiplex PCR; TCRdb's table is partial and in-frame only. Found here are just over 40,000 clones, approximately 89% of them singletons; the top ten hold around 5%. This record belongs to a study of T cell changes during pregnancy in multiple sclerosis. The chain uses TRBV9 and TRBJ1-3, with D hard to call. This receptor was obtained from a female donor in good health, enrolled as a control in a pregnancy study. The specimen comprised peripheral blood, sampled in the first trimester of pregnancy. CDR3 region: CASSGGGSGNTIYF. The CDR3 DNA reads as TGTGCCAGCAGCGGAGGCGGGTCTGGAAACACCATATATTTT. Together with reference TRBV9 and TRBJ1-3, the CDR3 gives the full variable domain: DSGVTQTPKHLITATGQRVTLRCSPRSGDLSVYWYQQSLDQGLQFLIQYYNGEERAKGNILERFSAQQFPDLHSELNLSSLELGDSALYFCASSGGGSGNTIYFGEGSWLTVV.